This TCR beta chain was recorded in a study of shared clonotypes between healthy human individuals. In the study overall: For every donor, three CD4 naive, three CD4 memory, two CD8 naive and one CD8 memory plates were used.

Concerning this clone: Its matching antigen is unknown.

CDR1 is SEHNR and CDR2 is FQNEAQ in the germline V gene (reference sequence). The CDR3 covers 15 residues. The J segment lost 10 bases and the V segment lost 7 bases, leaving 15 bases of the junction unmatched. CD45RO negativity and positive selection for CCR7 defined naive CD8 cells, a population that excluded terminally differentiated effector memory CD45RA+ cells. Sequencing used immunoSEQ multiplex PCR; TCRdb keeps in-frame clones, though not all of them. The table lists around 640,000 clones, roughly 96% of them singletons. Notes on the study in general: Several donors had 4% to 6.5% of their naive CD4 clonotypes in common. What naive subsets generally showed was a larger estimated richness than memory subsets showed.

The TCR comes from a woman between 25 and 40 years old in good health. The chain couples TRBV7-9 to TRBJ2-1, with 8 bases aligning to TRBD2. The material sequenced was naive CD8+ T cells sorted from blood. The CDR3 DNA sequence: TGTGCCAGCACCGACTTCACCTCCCCGGGAGGGGAGCAGTTCTTC. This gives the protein CASTDFTSPGGEQFF. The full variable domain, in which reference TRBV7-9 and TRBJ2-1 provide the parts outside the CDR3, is DTGVSQNPRHKITKRGQNVTFRCDPISEHNRLYWYRQTLGQGPEFLTYFQNEAQLEKSRLLSDRFSAERPKGSFSTLEIQRTEQGDSAMYLCASTDFTSPGGEQFFGPGTRLTVL.